These 24 T cell receptor beta chains share one sample of origin, sequenced in a study of blood T cell repertoires in COVID-19. Clones were read by immunoSEQ multiplex PCR, and TCRdb kept only the in-frame ones, dropping some. This table has 200,000 to 250,000 clones, roughly nine tenths appearing once. What was sequenced was PBMCs or T cells enriched from blood (not recorded which). The receptors were gathered from a woman in her twenties or thirties with acute COVID-19.

CDR3 sequence reads: CASRNRGRTDTQYF. CDR3 in DNA: TGTGCCAGTAGAAACAGGGGGCGTACAGATACGCAGTATTTT. The J gene is TRBJ2-3, the V gene TRBV19; 9 bases line up with TRBD1. The CDR3 contains 14 residues. CDR1 is LNHDA, CDR2 SQIVND, per germline (reference sequence). V gave up 6 bases and J gave up 3 bases; unmatched junction bases: 4.

V and J are TRBV5-5 and TRBJ2-5; a weak D match, TRBD2 (5 bases). V shed 4 bases and J shed 4 bases, with 11 bases lying between them. The germline V gene encodes CDR1 SGHKS and CDR2 YYEKEE (reference sequence). This CDR3 spans 13 amino acids. CDR3: CASSKTRGETQYF. CDR3 DNA: TGTGCCAGCAGCAAGACACGGGGAGAGACCCAGTACTTC.

V gene TRBV6-2 or TRBV6-3 combines with J gene TRBJ1-5; TRBD1 agrees at 9 bases. J was trimmed by 4 bases and V by 5 bases; bases with no gene match: 6. Germline CDR1 is MNHEY and CDR2 is SVGEGT. CDR3 size: 15 residues. The CDR3, as DNA: TGTGCCAGCAGTACGGGACAGGGCTCTAATCAGCCCCAGCATTTT. Its translation: CASSTGQGSNQPQHF.

The table lists this clone with a count of one. The chain links TRBV19 to TRBJ1-5; the D is unclear. The CDR3 spans 14 residues. V was cut by 3 bases and J by 6 bases, with 12 bases left in between. CDR1 and CDR2 (germline): LNHDA, SQIVND (reference sequence). CDR3 in amino acids: CASSIVPSGQPQHF. The DNA of the CDR3 is TGTGCCAGTAGTATTGTTCCCTCCGGTCAGCCCCAGCATTTT.

The chain employs TRBV11-2 and TRBJ2-7; no definite D call. Per germline, CDR1 SGHAT and CDR2 FQNNGV. The CDR3 is 11 residues long. V was pared by 5 bases and J by 7 bases, with 9 bases between. As DNA, the CDR3 is TGTGCCAGCAGCCCGTTGGAGGAGCAGTACTTC. Residues: CASSPLEEQYF.

This chain uses TRBV29-1 with TRBJ1-1; 8 nucleotides line up with TRBD1. Looked up from germline, CDR1 is SQVTM and CDR2 is ANQGSEA. The junction had 8 bases not matched to a gene; V was cut back by 6 bases and J by 5 bases. The CDR3 totals 13 residues. This CDR3 is CSVRQGMGTEAFF. Here the CDR3 DNA reads TGCAGCGTCCGACAGGGGATGGGTACTGAAGCTTTCTTT. Using reference TRBV29-1 and TRBJ1-1 for the parts outside the CDR3, the full variable domain is SAVISQKPSRDICQRGTSLTIQCQVDSQVTMMFWYRQQPGQSLTLIATANQGSEATYESGFVIDKFPISRPNLTFSTLTVSNMSPEDSSIYLCSVRQGMGTEAFFGQGTRLTVV.

The chain links TRBV12-3 or TRBV12-4 to TRBJ2-7; D unclear. The CDR3 sequence is 13 residues long. Deletions cut 2 bases from V and 6 bases from J, with 11 bases between. The CDR3 DNA follows: TGTGCCAGCAGTTTAAGCAGGATCGTCGAGCAGTACTTC. This encodes CASSLSRIVEQYF.

V is TRBV7-3 and J is TRBJ2-1, with TRBD2 identical over 7 bases. The ends lost 8 bases at V and 5 bases at J; junction bases unmatched: 6. Germline lookup yields CDR1 SGHTA and CDR2 FQGTGA. The CDR3 covers 13 residues. The chain's CDR3 is CASRGGVDNEQFF. The CDR3 DNA reads as TGTGCCAGCCGCGGGGGAGTGGACAATGAGCAGTTCTTC.

The rearrangement joins TRBV12-5 to TRBJ2-3, with TRBD1 as a possible D gene (5 bases). With 0 bases removed from V and 6 bases from J, the gap between germline ends came to 16 bases. Germline values: CDR1 LGHNT, CDR2 FRNRAP. The CDR3 length is 16 residues. The CDR3 DNA reads TGTGCTAGTGGTTTGGTACTTAAGAGCAGGGTTGATACGCAGTATTTT. Amino acid sequence: CASGLVLKSRVDTQYF.

The V call is TRBV28, the J call TRBJ1-6; tentative D call: TRBD1 (5 bases). V was clipped by 5 bases and J by 2 bases, with 10 bases between them. Germline CDR1 reads MDHEN; CDR2 reads SYDVKM. The CDR3 runs to 15 residues. CDR3 region: CASSGETAYNSPLHF. The CDR3 DNA reads TGTGCCAGCAGTGGAGAGACAGCCTATAATTCACCCCTCCACTTT.

The rearrangement links TRBV7-9 to TRBJ1-5; the D gene is possibly TRBD1 (6 bases). V lost 4 bases and J lost 5, with 12 bases in between. This CDR3 contains 14 residues. The germline V gene has CDR1 SEHNR and CDR2 FQNEAQ (reference sequence). DNA for the CDR3: TGTGCCAGCAGCTACACAGGGACGTATCAGCCCCAGCATTTT. Residues: CASSYTGTYQPQHF.

The chain has TRBV28 and TRBJ1-2, with 10 bases lining up with TRBD1. After removal of 6 bases from V and 4 bases from J, the junction contained 5 bases not matched to a gene. CDR1 and CDR2 from the germline V gene are MDHEN and SYDVKM. This CDR3 comprises 14 residues. The DNA for the CDR3 is TGTGCCAGCAGGTCGACAGGGGGCACCTATGGCTACACCTTC. Protein: CASRSTGGTYGYTF.

The V gene is TRBV2, the J gene TRBJ1-6, with D unclear. Germline CDR1 is SNHLY and CDR2 is FYNNEI. The CDR3 covers 14 residues. The ends were cut back, 9 bases at V and 0 bases at J, with 9 bases in the middle. CDR3 sequence (DNA): TGTGCCAGTTTAAAGAGCTCCTATAATTCACCCCTCCACTTT. Residues: CASLKSSYNSPLHF.

As regards this clone: Other nucleotide sequences from this sample produce the same CDR3. The rearrangement links TRBV7-2 to TRBJ1-1; no clear D. The CDR3 is 12 amino acids. The germline V and J ends were trimmed by 4 bases and 1 base, with 4 bases remaining between them. Per the germline V gene, CDR1 is SGHTA and CDR2 is FQGNSA. The CDR3 sequence is CASSSQNTEAFF. In DNA, the CDR3 is TGTGCCAGCAGCTCCCAGAACACTGAAGCTTTCTTT.

The rearrangement joins TRBV3-1 (or the pseudogene TRBV3-2) to TRBJ2-3; a possible D gene is TRBD2 (5 bases). The V gene lost 4 bases and the J gene lost 1 base, with 18 bases spanning the gap. Germline V lookup: CDR1 LGHDT, CDR2 YNNKEL (reference sequence). This CDR3 is built from 17 residues. The CDR3: CASSPHAGHLCTDTQYF. CDR3 nucleotide sequence: TGTGCCAGCAGCCCCCATGCGGGCCACCTCTGCACAGATACGCAGTATTTT.

The V call is TRBV9, the J call TRBJ1-3; TRBD1 aligns across 9 bases. The ends lost 3 bases at V and 15 bases at J; junction bases unmatched: 7. Germline CDR1 SGDLS, CDR2 YYNGEE. The CDR3 spans 12 residues. The CDR3 region is CASSGTGTGPYF. CDR3 DNA: TGTGCCAGCAGCGGGACCGGGACAGGGCCATATTTT.

This clone was seen a handful of times. V and J are TRBV18 and TRBJ2-2, with no clear D. This CDR3 is built from 14 residues. Between the trimmed V and J ends, which lost 1 base and 4 bases, there was a span of 7 bases. Germline-derived CDR1 and CDR2 are KGHSH and LQKENI. The CDR3 loop is CASSPQAITGELFF. The CDR3 bases are TGTGCCAGCTCACCACAAGCAATCACCGGGGAGCTGTTTTTT.

The chain has TRBV30 and TRBJ1-2; TRBD1 aligns across 10 bases. The V gene end was trimmed by 1 base and the J gene end by 10 bases; junction bases not matched to a gene: 6. The CDR3 consists of 13 residues. The germline V gene encodes CDR1 GTSNPN and CDR2 SVGIG (reference sequence). CDR3 nucleotide sequence: TGTGCCTGGAGTGGGGGACAGGGGCTGCTCTACACCTTC. Amino acid sequence: CAWSGGQGLLYTF.

The CDR3 loop is CASSPGTSSQETQYF. The CDR3, as DNA: TGTGCCAGCTCACCGGGGACTAGCTCCCAAGAGACCCAGTACTTC. The chain carries TRBV18 and TRBJ2-5; the match to TRBD2 covers 9 bases. This CDR3 is 15 amino acids long. The V and J ends lost 3 bases and 1 base, in that order; junction bases with no gene match: 3. The germline V gene has CDR1 KGHSH and CDR2 LQKENI.

DNA for the CDR3: TGTGCCAGCATCATAGTGGCGAAGCAGGGTTACGAGCAGTACTTC. Amino acid sequence: CASIIVAKQGYEQYF. This chain connects TRBV6-5 to TRBJ2-7; D possibly corresponds to TRBD1 (5 bases). Per the germline V gene, CDR1 is MNHEY and CDR2 is SVGAGI. The CDR3 spans 15 residues. V was clipped by 7 bases and J by 4 bases, with 20 bases between them.

In DNA form, the CDR3 reads TGCGCCAGCAGCCCGCAGAGGGCGGGGGTGACTGAAGCTTTCTTT. Translating gives CASSPQRAGVTEAFF. This rearrangement joins TRBV5-1 to TRBJ1-1; D is possibly TRBD1 (5 bases). V lost 4 bases to trimming and J lost 5 bases, with 18 bases between them. The CDR3 has 15 residues. Per germline, CDR1 SGHRS and CDR2 YFSETQ.

The chain couples TRBV2 to TRBJ1-1, with 7 bases identical to TRBD1. V lost 10 bases to trimming and J lost 4 bases; unmatched junction nucleotides: 15. This CDR3 contains 15 residues. From germline, CDR1 is SNHLY and CDR2 FYNNEI. The CDR3 spells CANIQGKDRGTEAFF. In nucleotides, the CDR3 is TGTGCCAATATACAGGGGAAGGATAGAGGCACTGAAGCTTTCTTT.

The gene calls are TRBV5-1 and TRBJ2-1, with a tentative D call TRBD2 (6 bases). The V gene's germline CDR1 is SGHRS and CDR2 YFSETQ. Trimming stripped 1 base from V and 6 bases from J, with 11 bases between. CDR3 length equals 14 residues. This CDR3 is CASSLPEGPNEQFF. The DNA for the CDR3 is TGCGCCAGCAGCTTGCCGGAGGGCCCCAATGAGCAGTTCTTC.

Remarks on this clone: The sample holds other DNA sequences that translate to the same CDR3. The V and J genes are TRBV28 and TRBJ1-3; D is unresolved. Germline CDR1 MDHEN, CDR2 SYDVKM. V lost 3 bases and J 4 bases, leaving 4 bases between the germline ends. The CDR3 sequence is 12 residues long. As DNA, the CDR3 is TGTGCCAGCAGTTTTCGGGGAAACACCATATATTTT. Translation gives CASSFRGNTIYF.